This T cell receptor (beta chain) was identified in a study of OX40 agonist ivuxolimab in advanced cancers. The overall study: While on treatment, patients had intravenous ivuxolimab at 0.01 to 10 mg/kg every 2 weeks. Cancers in dose escalation were hepatocellular, melanoma, renal cell and head and neck. General observations from the study: Clones of CD4+ and CD8+ blood T cells grew by week 6 at doses of 0.1 to 3.0 mg/kg.

TCRdb's copy holds only in-frame clones and misses some; the assay was immunoSEQ multiplex PCR. The data contain some 50,000 clones, under 90% of them singletons. To note about this clone: The antigen remains unidentified.

The germline V gene encodes CDR1 SGHNT and CDR2 YYREEE (reference sequence). Deletions cut 1 base from V and 6 bases from J, with 14 bases between. The CDR3 runs to 14 residues. This TCR derives from an adult with an advanced solid tumor such as melanoma, head and neck, liver or kidney cancer. Sample: CD4+ or CD8+ T cells sorted from blood, taken in a trial of the OX40 agonist ivuxolimab. The V and J genes are TRBV5-4 and TRBJ2-7; the D gene is possibly TRBD1 (6 bases). DNA of the CDR3: TGTGCCAGCAGCTTGAGGGACATAGGCGCCGAGCAGTACTTC. This encodes CASSLRDIGAEQYF.